This is a list of T cell receptor beta chains from one sample in a study of CD8+ T cells in alopecia areata. Only in-frame clones appear in the TCRdb table, and some are missing; sequencing was by immunoSEQ multiplex PCR. Found here are about 270,000 clones, about 60% of them singletons; the top ten hold roughly 0.93%. Sequenced here: CD4+ T cells sorted from blood, sampled between weeks 51 and 54, from a patient treated with tofacitinib. The receptors were gathered from a human donor with alopecia areata. The CDR3 runs from the conserved cysteine through the conserved F or W. Each record gives: CDR3 protein, CDR3 DNA, D gene, clone size, J gene, V gene. A D gene is named only where the DNA matches it firmly. Clone size is given for some rows only: seen once, a few or many times, or a class if the clone is expanded.

CDR3 protein: CASSSSGGKTQYF; CDR3 DNA: TGTGCCAGCAGTTCCAGTGGGGGAAAGACCCAGTACTTC; D gene: -; clone size: -; J gene: TRBJ2-5; V gene: TRBV27
CDR3 protein: CASSSGQGNSPLHF; CDR3 DNA: TGTGCCAGCAGCTCGGGACAGGGTAATTCACCCCTCCACTTT; D gene: TRBD1; clone size: -; J gene: TRBJ1-6; V gene: TRBV13
CDR3 protein: CASTPDPANTDTQYF; CDR3 DNA: TGTGCCAGCACCCCCGACCCGGCTAACACAGATACGCAGTATTTT; D gene: -; clone size: -; J gene: TRBJ2-3; V gene: TRBV9
CDR3 protein: CASSVNAGGYGYTF; CDR3 DNA: TGCGCCAGCAGCGTGAACGCAGGGGGCTATGGCTACACCTTC; D gene: TRBD1; clone size: -; J gene: TRBJ1-2; V gene: TRBV5-1
CDR3 protein: CASRRGTGANVLTF; CDR3 DNA: TGTGCCAGTAGAAGGGGAACTGGGGCCAACGTCCTGACTTTC; D gene: -; clone size: -; J gene: TRBJ2-6; V gene: TRBV19
CDR3 protein: CASSQSSTSYLQFF; CDR3 DNA: TGCGCCAGCAGCCAATCCTCGACTAGCTACTTGCAGTTCTTC; D gene: TRBD2; clone size: few; J gene: TRBJ2-1; V gene: TRBV4-3
CDR3 protein: CASRWGQGEETQYF; CDR3 DNA: TGTGCCAGCAGGTGGGGACAGGGAGAAGAGACCCAGTACTTC; D gene: TRBD1; clone size: -; J gene: TRBJ2-5; V gene: TRBV11-2
CDR3 protein: CASSPTGANTEAFF; CDR3 DNA: TGTGCCAGCTCACCGACAGGGGCGAACACTGAAGCTTTCTTT; D gene: TRBD1; clone size: -; J gene: TRBJ1-1; V gene: TRBV18
CDR3 protein: CSVGRAGYGYTF; CDR3 DNA: TGCAGCGTTGGCAGGGCTGGCTATGGCTACACCTTC; D gene: -; clone size: few; J gene: TRBJ1-2; V gene: TRBV29-1
CDR3 protein: CASSVGPGSGANVLTF; CDR3 DNA: TGTGCCAGCAGCGTAGGACCGGGGTCTGGGGCCAACGTCCTGACTTTC; D gene: -; clone size: -; J gene: TRBJ2-6; V gene: TRBV9
CDR3 protein: CSVGTGHSGNTIYF; CDR3 DNA: TGCAGCGTTGGCACAGGACACTCTGGAAACACCATATATTTT; D gene: -; clone size: -; J gene: TRBJ1-3; V gene: TRBV29-1
CDR3 protein: CSVETSGGAGTQYF; CDR3 DNA: TGCAGCGTTGAGACTAGCGGGGGGGCAGGTACGCAGTATTTT; D gene: TRBD2; clone size: once; J gene: TRBJ2-3; V gene: TRBV29-1
CDR3 protein: CAISPGQDHGKLFF; CDR3 DNA: TGTGCCATCAGCCCTGGACAGGATCATGGAAAACTGTTTTTT; D gene: TRBD1; clone size: -; J gene: TRBJ1-4; V gene: TRBV10-3
CDR3 protein: CASSPTRDEQYF; CDR3 DNA: TGTGCCAGCAGTCCAACCCGGGACGAGCAGTACTTC; D gene: -; clone size: once; J gene: TRBJ2-7; V gene: TRBV6-6
CDR3 protein: CAWTVGGSDSPLHF; CDR3 DNA: TGTGCCTGGACCGTAGGAGGGAGCGATTCACCCCTCCACTTT; D gene: -; clone size: -; J gene: TRBJ1-6; V gene: TRBV30
CDR3 protein: CASSEIMLAGTSSYEQYF; CDR3 DNA: TGTGCCAGCAGTGAAATAATGCTAGCGGGGACTAGCTCCTACGAGCAGTACTTC; D gene: TRBD2; clone size: many; J gene: TRBJ2-7; V gene: TRBV2
CDR3 protein: CAIRGGDEQYF; CDR3 DNA: TGTGCCATCAGAGGCGGAGACGAGCAGTACTTC; D gene: -; clone size: few; J gene: TRBJ2-7; V gene: TRBV19
CDR3 protein: CASSHRVQRETQYF; CDR3 DNA: TGTGCCAGCTCACACAGGGTTCAGCGGGAGACCCAGTACTTC; D gene: -; clone size: -; J gene: TRBJ2-5; V gene: TRBV18
CDR3 protein: CAWSAGTGRETQYF; CDR3 DNA: TGTGCCTGGAGCGCCGGGACAGGGCGAGAGACCCAGTACTTC; D gene: TRBD1; clone size: -; J gene: TRBJ2-5; V gene: TRBV30
CDR3 protein: CASSYSPGTNQPQHF; CDR3 DNA: TGTGCCAGCAGCTACTCGCCAGGTACGAATCAGCCCCAGCATTTT; D gene: -; clone size: -; J gene: TRBJ1-5; V gene: TRBV7-2
CDR3 protein: CAWTPRGGEQYF; CDR3 DNA: TGTGCCTGGACCCCCCGGGGCGGCGAGCAGTACTTC; D gene: -; clone size: -; J gene: TRBJ2-7; V gene: TRBV30
CDR3 protein: CASSANPGPGGEQYF; CDR3 DNA: TGTGCCAGCAGCGCAAATCCCGGGCCAGGAGGCGAGCAGTACTTC; D gene: -; clone size: -; J gene: TRBJ2-7; V gene: TRBV6-5
CDR3 protein: CASSLEGLSNQPQHF; CDR3 DNA: TGTGCCAGCAGCCTCGAGGGGCTTAGCAATCAGCCCCAGCATTTT; D gene: -; clone size: -; J gene: TRBJ1-5; V gene: TRBV7-9
CDR3 protein: CASSVQGIPNYGYTF; CDR3 DNA: TGTGCCAGCAGCGTGCAGGGGATTCCTAACTATGGCTACACCTTC; D gene: -; clone size: -; J gene: TRBJ1-2; V gene: TRBV5-6
CDR3 protein: CASSLGSVVNEQFF; CDR3 DNA: TGCGCCAGCAGCTTAGGATCCGTGGTCAATGAGCAGTTCTTC; D gene: -; clone size: few; J gene: TRBJ2-1; V gene: TRBV5-1
CDR3 protein: CASSLGGGSQETQYF; CDR3 DNA: TGTGCCAGCAGCTTAGGCGGGGGCTCCCAAGAGACCCAGTACTTC; D gene: -; clone size: -; J gene: TRBJ2-5; V gene: TRBV11-3
CDR3 protein: CSVGGRVGTDTQYF; CDR3 DNA: TGCAGCGTTGGGGGCAGGGTCGGCACAGATACGCAGTATTTT; D gene: -; clone size: few; J gene: TRBJ2-3; V gene: TRBV29-1
CDR3 protein: CASSEDSSNSPLHF; CDR3 DNA: TGTGCCAGCAGTGAAGACAGCTCCAATTCACCCCTCCACTTT; D gene: -; clone size: few; J gene: TRBJ1-6; V gene: TRBV6-1
CDR3 protein: CASSFGLETVRAFF; CDR3 DNA: TGTGCCAGCAGCTTTGGGTTGGAGACAGTTCGTGCTTTCTTT; D gene: -; clone size: -; J gene: TRBJ1-1; V gene: TRBV7-9
CDR3 protein: CASSLSTLGTDTQYF; CDR3 DNA: TGTGCCAGCAGTTTATCGACACTGGGGACAGATACGCAGTATTTT; D gene: -; clone size: few; J gene: TRBJ2-3; V gene: TRBV27
CDR3 protein: CASSERGTPIYGYTF; CDR3 DNA: TGTGCCAGCAGTGAAAGAGGGACCCCTATCTATGGCTACACCTTC; D gene: -; clone size: -; J gene: TRBJ1-2; V gene: TRBV2
CDR3 protein: CAWLNANEQFF; CDR3 DNA: TGTGCCTGGCTCAATGCCAATGAGCAGTTCTTC; D gene: -; clone size: -; J gene: TRBJ2-1; V gene: TRBV30
CDR3 protein: CASSPTGTSTDTQYF; CDR3 DNA: TGTGCCAGCAGCCCCACCGGGACTAGCACAGATACGCAGTATTTT; D gene: -; clone size: few; J gene: TRBJ2-3; V gene: TRBV5-6
CDR3 protein: CAWSSAFYEQYF; CDR3 DNA: TGTGCCTGGAGTTCTGCATTCTACGAGCAGTACTTC; D gene: -; clone size: -; J gene: TRBJ2-7; V gene: TRBV30
CDR3 protein: CASSLRDFRTDTQYF; CDR3 DNA: TGTGCCAGCAGCCTGCGGGACTTCCGCACAGATACGCAGTATTTT; D gene: -; clone size: -; J gene: TRBJ2-3; V gene: TRBV9
CDR3 protein: CASRQTGMTGELFF; CDR3 DNA: TGCGCCAGCAGGCAGACAGGGATGACCGGGGAGCTGTTTTTT; D gene: TRBD1; clone size: -; J gene: TRBJ2-2; V gene: TRBV5-1
CDR3 protein: CASTSGTISSPLHF; CDR3 DNA: TGTGCCAGCACCTCCGGGACAATAAGTTCACCCCTCCACTTT; D gene: -; clone size: -; J gene: TRBJ1-6; V gene: TRBV2
CDR3 protein: CASSPDSFSYEQYF; CDR3 DNA: TGCGCCAGCAGCCCGGACAGCTTCTCCTACGAGCAGTACTTC; D gene: -; clone size: -; J gene: TRBJ2-7; V gene: TRBV5-1
CDR3 protein: CASSQDSAPKFF; CDR3 DNA: TGCGCCAGCAGCCAAGATTCTGCTCCCAAGTTCTTC; D gene: -; clone size: -; J gene: TRBJ2-1; V gene: TRBV4-1
CDR3 protein: CASSPADGNQPQHF; CDR3 DNA: TGTGCCAGCTCACCGGCGGATGGCAATCAGCCCCAGCATTTT; D gene: -; clone size: -; J gene: TRBJ1-5; V gene: TRBV18
CDR3 protein: CASSYSHDRSNSPLHF; CDR3 DNA: TGTGCCAGCAGTTACTCGCACGACAGAAGTAATTCACCCCTCCACTTT; D gene: -; clone size: -; J gene: TRBJ1-6; V gene: TRBV6-6
CDR3 protein: CASSSSGVQPQHF; CDR3 DNA: TGTGCCAGCAGTTCTTCAGGGGTTCAGCCCCAGCATTTT; D gene: -; clone size: few; J gene: TRBJ1-5; V gene: TRBV6-5
CDR3 protein: CASSTSGDLHEQYF; CDR3 DNA: TGTGCCAGCAGCACTAGCGGGGATCTCCACGAGCAGTACTTC; D gene: TRBD2; clone size: -; J gene: TRBJ2-7; V gene: TRBV5-4
CDR3 protein: CASSFGGNTEAFF; CDR3 DNA: TGTGCCAGCAGTTTCGGGGGAAACACTGAAGCTTTCTTT; D gene: -; clone size: -; J gene: TRBJ1-1; V gene: TRBV27
CDR3 protein: CSGKSGTGGLKAFF; CDR3 DNA: TGCAGCGGAAAATCCGGGACAGGGGGTTTAAAGGCTTTCTTT; D gene: TRBD1; clone size: few; J gene: TRBJ1-1; V gene: TRBV29-1
CDR3 protein: CASSWSGETQYF; CDR3 DNA: TGCGCCAGCAGCTGGAGTGGAGAGACCCAGTACTTC; D gene: -; clone size: -; J gene: TRBJ2-5; V gene: TRBV5-1
CDR3 protein: CASSSDWAGQYF; CDR3 DNA: TGTGCCAGCAGCTCGGACTGGGCAGGGCAGTACTTC; D gene: -; clone size: -; J gene: TRBJ2-7; V gene: TRBV7-9
CDR3 protein: CSVVETFYNEQFF; CDR3 DNA: TGCAGCGTTGTAGAGACATTTTACAATGAGCAGTTCTTC; D gene: -; clone size: -; J gene: TRBJ2-1; V gene: TRBV29-1